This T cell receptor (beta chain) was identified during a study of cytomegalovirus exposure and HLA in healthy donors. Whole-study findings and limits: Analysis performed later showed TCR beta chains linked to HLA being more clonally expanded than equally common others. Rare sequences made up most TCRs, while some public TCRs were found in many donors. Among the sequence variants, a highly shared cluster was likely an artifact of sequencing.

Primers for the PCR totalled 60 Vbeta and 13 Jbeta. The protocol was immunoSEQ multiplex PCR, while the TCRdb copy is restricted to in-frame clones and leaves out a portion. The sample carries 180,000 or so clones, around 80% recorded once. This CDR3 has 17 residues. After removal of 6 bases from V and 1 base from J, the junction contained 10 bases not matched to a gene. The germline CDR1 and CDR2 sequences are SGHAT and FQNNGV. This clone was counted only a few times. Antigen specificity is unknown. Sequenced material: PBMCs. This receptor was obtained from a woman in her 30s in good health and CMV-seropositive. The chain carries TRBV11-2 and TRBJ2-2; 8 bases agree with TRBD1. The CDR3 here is CASRPSGQGRNTGELFF. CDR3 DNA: TGTGCCAGCAGACCATCAGGACAGGGAAGGAACACCGGGGAGCTGTTTTTT.